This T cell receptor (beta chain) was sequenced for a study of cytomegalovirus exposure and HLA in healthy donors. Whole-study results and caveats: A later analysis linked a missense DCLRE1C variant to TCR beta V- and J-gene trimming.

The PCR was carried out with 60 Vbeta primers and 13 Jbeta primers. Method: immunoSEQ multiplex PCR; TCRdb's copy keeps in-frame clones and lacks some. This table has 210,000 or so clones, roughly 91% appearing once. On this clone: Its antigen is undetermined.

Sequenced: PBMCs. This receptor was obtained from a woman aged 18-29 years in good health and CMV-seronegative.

CDR3: CASSLEGDYEQYF. The CDR3, as DNA: TGTGCCAGCAGCTTAGAGGGGGACTACGAGCAGTACTTC. The chain joins TRBV7-2 to TRBJ2-7; TRBD1 might be the D (6 bases). Between the trimmed V and J ends, which lost 1 base and 3 bases, there was a span of 7 bases. The CDR3 is 13 amino acids. Germline-derived CDR1 and CDR2 are SGHTA and FQGNSA.